A single sample gave rise to the 21 T cell receptor beta chains below, sequenced in a study of T-cell memory formation after mild COVID-19 (dated by TCRdb to the early 2020s). The receptor library was made with 5' RACE. Sequencing instrument: Illumina NovaSeq 6000. TCRdb itself trimmed the public reads at Q25 with fastp, ran MiXCR and retained productive beta chains. Identical CDR3 protein sequences are pooled into one entry, listed with their most common genes and DNA. This sample lists approximately 500,000 distinct CDR3 sequences; around a quarter were detected once. The ten most abundant clones make up around 13% of the sample. Sequenced input: PBMCs or a T cell subset sorted from them (not recorded which). These receptors were collected from an adult woman who had mild COVID-19 (a few samples of this study predate the infection). The sample titles of this study are shuffled in the database, so cell type and time point are left out; the donor was told from shared clones.

The V and J genes are TRBV12-3 or TRBV12-4 and TRBJ2-5, with D tentatively TRBD1 or TRBD2 (6 bases each). The CDR3 contains 14 residues. The ends were cut back, 6 bases at V and 2 bases at J, with 13 bases in the middle. This CDR3 is CASRGLTGQETQYF. The DNA of the CDR3 is TGTGCCAGCAGGGGACTCACAGGGCAAGAGACCCAGTACTTC.

This clonotype was counted only a few times. The rearrangement links TRBV18 to TRBJ2-5; 12 bases match TRBD2. This CDR3 is built from 15 residues. Unmatched junction bases numbered 9, after V lost 8 bases and J lost 5 bases. Germline V gene lookup returns CDR1 KGHSH and CDR2 LQKENI. This CDR3 is CASRLAGVRKETQYF. CDR3 coding DNA: TGTGCCAGCAGACTAGCGGGGGTCCGGAAGGAGACCCAGTACTTC.

This clonotype was picked up a small number of times. DNA of the CDR3: TGTGCCAGCAGCTCAGGGGCCGGGACTCAGCCCCAGCATTTT. Translation gives CASSSGAGTQPQHF. The chain carries TRBV7-9 and TRBJ1-5, with a weak D call TRBD1 (6 bases). This CDR3 has 14 residues. Trimming stripped 4 bases from V and 6 bases from J, with 13 bases between. Germline V gene sequence: CDR1 SEHNR, CDR2 FQNEAQ (reference sequence).

This clonotype appeared many times. The rearrangement joins TRBV12-3 or TRBV12-4 to TRBJ2-1, with 12 positions matching TRBD2. This CDR3 is built from 16 residues. V lost 1 base, J lost 4 bases, and 2 bases stayed unmatched. CDR3 protein: CASSLGTSGIYNEQFF. The CDR3 nucleotides read TGTGCCAGCAGTTTAGGGACTAGCGGGATATACAATGAGCAGTTCTTC.

This clonotype appeared a few times. The rearrangement joins TRBV6-5 to TRBJ2-2; 7 bases align to TRBD2. Looked up from germline, CDR1 is MNHEY and CDR2 is SVGAGI. With V trimmed by 6 bases and J by 0 bases, 4 bases remained unmatched. The CDR3 extends over 15 amino acids. CDR3 nucleotides: TGTGCCAGCAGCCATGGGGGGGCGAACACCGGGGAGCTGTTTTTT. As protein: CASSHGGANTGELFF.

The chain recombines TRBV12-3 or TRBV12-4 with TRBJ1-2; TRBD1 might be the D (5 bases). The CDR3 totals 13 residues. Trimming stripped 6 bases from V and 8 bases from J, with 16 bases between. The CDR3 loop reads CASSFRVNSGYTF. The CDR3 nucleotides read TGTGCCAGCAGCTTCAGGGTTAATAGCGGCTACACCTTC.

This rearrangement joins TRBV5-1 to TRBJ2-1, with 9 bases that match TRBD2. The CDR3 is 14 amino acids. Trimming cost V 5 bases and J 9 bases; bases outside gene matches: 9. Germline V CDR1 and CDR2: SGHRS, YFSETQ. The CDR3 spells CASSSTGTSREQFF. Written as DNA, the CDR3 is TGCGCCAGCAGTTCCACCGGGACTAGCCGTGAGCAGTTCTTC.

The chain couples TRBV7-9 to TRBJ2-1; the D gene could be TRBD1 or TRBD2 (6 bases each). The ends were cut back, 4 bases at V and 9 bases at J, with 10 bases in the middle. The length of the CDR3 is 12 residues. Germline V gene data show CDR1 as SEHNR and CDR2 as FQNEAQ (reference sequence). DNA for the CDR3: TGTGCCAGCAGCTGGGGGGCCGGTGAGCAGTTCTTC. Translating it yields CASSWGAGEQFF.

CDR3 DNA: TGTGCCAGCAGCCCTGACAGGGTTTCTAAGTTCTTC. Protein sequence: CASSPDRVSKFF. J is TRBJ2-1 and V is TRBV6-5, with 7 positions matching TRBD1. In germline, CDR1 is MNHEY, CDR2 SVGAGI. The trim removed 6 bases at V and 14 bases at J, leaving 10 bases unmatched. The CDR3 runs to 12 residues.

V is TRBV4-2 and J is TRBJ2-3; unclear D gene. V was pared by 3 bases and J by 2 bases, with 21 bases between. Germline V gives CDR1 LGHNA, CDR2 YNFKEQ. CDR3 length equals 18 residues. CDR3 nucleotide sequence: TGTGCCAGCAGCCAGGAACTGACCTCCCTTTTTATCACAGATACGCAGTATTTT. This codes for CASSQELTSLFITDTQYF.

The chain joins TRBV29-1 to TRBJ2-7; D is unclear. The CDR3 runs 12 residues. The germline CDR1 and CDR2 sequences are SQVTM and ANQGSEA. Trimming shortened V by 5 bases and J by 0 bases, and 8 bases separated the two germline ends. Here the CDR3 reads CSVSLSSYEQYF. The CDR3 DNA reads TGCAGCGTTTCCCTAAGCTCCTACGAGCAGTACTTC.

The CDR3 DNA reads as TGTGCCAGCACACTTCAGGGCTCCTACGAGCAGTACTTC. Amino acids: CASTLQGSYEQYF. The chain carries TRBV5-5 and TRBJ2-7; tentatively, D is TRBD1 (5 bases). Trimming pared 6 bases from V and 0 bases from J, leaving 10 bases between. Germline lookup yields CDR1 SGHKS and CDR2 YYEKEE (reference sequence). The CDR3 totals 13 residues.

V gene TRBV3-1 combines with J gene TRBJ1-1, with D unresolved. Germline V gene lookup returns CDR1 LGHDT and CDR2 YNNKEL (reference sequence). The CDR3 contains 14 residues. V lost 0 bases to trimming and J lost 4 bases, with 9 bases between them. CDR3 in amino acids: CASSQEGWTTEAFF. For the CDR3, the DNA is TGTGCCAGCAGCCAAGAAGGATGGACCACTGAAGCTTTCTTT.

This chain joins TRBV3-1 and TRBJ2-1; 7 nucleotides match TRBD1. In germline, CDR1 is LGHDT, CDR2 YNNKEL (reference sequence). The CDR3 covers 16 residues. V gave up 2 bases and J gave up 4 bases; unmatched junction bases: 8. The CDR3 region has the DNA TGTGCCAGCAGCCAATCTCCGGGACAGCTTTACAATGAGCAGTTCTTC. Translated: CASSQSPGQLYNEQFF.

With regard to this clonotype: This may arise from a read error, as a much more abundant clone is one base away. The chain has TRBV27 and TRBJ2-7; 8 bases align to TRBD2. This CDR3 has 14 amino acids. From germline, CDR1 is MNHEY and CDR2 SMNVEV (reference sequence). The CDR3 DNA is TGTGCCCGCAGTTCTGTAGCGGGGACCTACGAGCAGTACTTC. This gives the protein CARSSVAGTYEQYF.

This clonotype was observed a handful of times. The CDR3 DNA follows: TGTGCCAGCAGCCCGACTAGCGGGAGGGACCATGAGCAGTTCTTC. Amino acids: CASSPTSGRDHEQFF. The genes are TRBV13 and TRBJ2-1, with TRBD2 identical over 14 bases. The CDR3 has 15 residues. CDR1 and CDR2 from the germline V gene are PRHDT and FYEKMQ (reference sequence). V dropped 5 bases and J dropped 8; count of bases not matched to a gene: 5.

The chain recombines TRBV5-1 with TRBJ2-2; D is undetermined. V gave up 4 bases and J gave up 5 bases, with 12 bases separating them. The length of the CDR3 is 14 residues. In germline, CDR1 is SGHRS, CDR2 YFSETQ. The CDR3 bases are TGCGCCAGCAGCCAACTTACTCGGACCGGGGAGCTGTTTTTT. This translates into CASSQLTRTGELFF. Full variable domain (missing parts from reference TRBV5-1 and TRBJ2-2): KAGVTQTPRYLIKTRGQQVTLSCSPISGHRSVSWYQQTPGQGLQFLFEYFSETQRNKGNFPGRFSGRQFSNSRSEMNVSTLELGDSALYLCASSQLTRTGELFFGEGSRLTVL.

This clonotype has a handful of counts. This chain uses TRBV21-1 with TRBJ2-2. TRBV21-1 is a pseudogene locus. The CDR3 is 15 amino acids. This CDR3 is CASSKGRLYTGELFF. DNA for the CDR3: TGTGCCAGCAGCAAAGGGCGACTGTACACCGGGGAGCTGTTTTTT.

The table lists this clonotype with a count of one. A single base separates this from a much larger clone, so it may be a read error. The chain joins TRBV7-8 to TRBJ2-5; 10 bases match TRBD2. CDR1 and CDR2 from the germline V gene are SGHVS and FQNEAQ. V trimming: 6 bases; J trimming: 5 bases; junction bases outside the gene matches: 6. The CDR3 sequence is 14 residues long. CDR3 DNA sequence: TGTGCCAGCAGATCTAGCGGGAGTCGGGAGACCCAGTACTTC. Translated: CASRSSGSRETQYF.

This clonotype was counted a single time. V usage is TRBV7-8 and J usage is TRBJ1-5; a possible D gene is TRBD1 (6 bases). This CDR3 is built from 18 residues. The V gene's germline CDR1 is SGHVS and CDR2 FQNEAQ. V dropped 2 bases and J dropped 2 bases, with 19 bases sitting between them. This chain's CDR3 is CASSLTRLSGVGNQPQHF. In DNA, the CDR3 is TGTGCCAGCAGCTTAACAAGATTATCAGGGGTCGGCAATCAGCCCCAGCATTTT.

V gene TRBV27 combines with J gene TRBJ1-2, with D perhaps TRBD1 (6 bases). This CDR3 has 12 amino acids. CDR1 is MNHEY, CDR2 SMNVEV, per germline (reference sequence). The germline V and J ends were trimmed by 7 bases and 4 bases, with 10 bases remaining between them. CDR3 sequence: CASKDRTYGYTF. CDR3 sequence (DNA): TGTGCCAGCAAAGACAGGACCTATGGCTACACCTTC.